These 21 T cell receptor beta chains were all obtained from the same sample, sequenced in a study of cytomegalovirus exposure and HLA in healthy donors. Amplification used 60 Vbeta primers and 13 Jbeta primers. Clones were sequenced by immunoSEQ multiplex PCR, and TCRdb holds only the in-frame ones, with some missing. The sample holds hundreds of thousands of clones; about 78% are singletons and the top ten take 3.5% to 4%. The sample comprised PBMCs. The source of these receptors is a male donor in good health and CMV-seronegative.

This clone was picked up one time. V is TRBV9 and J is TRBJ1-4, with 9 nucleotides matching TRBD1. Trimming cost V 0 bases and J 13 bases; bases outside gene matches: 10. Germline lookup yields CDR1 SGDLS and CDR2 YYNGEE. The CDR3 loop spans 15 amino acids. The CDR3 protein is CASSVGGTGPGRLFF. The CDR3, as DNA: TGTGCCAGCAGCGTAGGAGGGACAGGGCCTGGGAGACTGTTTTTT.

In the case of this clone: Distinct nucleotide sequences in the sample also encode this CDR3. The genes are TRBV9 and TRBJ2-5, with a tentative D call TRBD2 (6 bases). Germline CDR1 SGDLS, CDR2 YYNGEE. V was shortened by 0 bases and J by 1 base, with 7 bases between the two germline ends. The CDR3 spans 14 residues. Here the CDR3 DNA reads TGTGCCAGCAGCGTAGGGCGGGGCCAAGAGACCCAGTACTTC. Its protein product is CASSVGRGQETQYF.

This chain uses TRBV7-3 with TRBJ2-3, with D perhaps TRBD2 (6 bases). This CDR3 is 12 amino acids long. Germline V lookup: CDR1 SGHTA, CDR2 FQGTGA. With 1 base removed from V and 11 bases from J, the gap between germline ends came to 10 bases. CDR3 bases: TGTGCCAGCAGCTTAAAGCAGGGAGGGCAGTATTTT. Its translation is CASSLKQGGQYF.

V gene TRBV6-4 combines with J gene TRBJ1-1; 8 bases match TRBD1. The J segment lost 4 bases and the V segment lost 6 bases, leaving 7 bases of the junction unmatched. The CDR3 runs to 14 residues. The germline gives CDR1 MRHNA, CDR2 SNTAGT. In DNA, the CDR3 is TGTGCCAGCAGAGCCGACAGGGGAAGCACTGAAGCTTTCTTT. Protein sequence: CASRADRGSTEAFF.

This chain uses TRBV4-1 with TRBJ2-1; 12 nucleotides agree with TRBD2. The CDR3 loop spans 17 amino acids. CDR1 and CDR2 from the germline V gene are MGHRA and YSYEKL. J was trimmed by 8 bases and V by 4 bases; bases with no gene match: 12. The CDR3 spells CASSPQILAGGADEQFF. The CDR3 DNA is TGCGCCAGCAGCCCCCAGATTCTAGCGGGAGGGGCGGATGAGCAGTTCTTC.

The chain recombines TRBV11-2 with TRBJ2-7, with 10 bases fitting TRBD2. Germline V gene sequence: CDR1 SGHAT, CDR2 FQNNGV. This CDR3 has 15 amino acids. V shed 1 base, J shed 3 bases, and the junction held 3 bases outside the gene matches. The CDR3 bases are TGTGCCAGCAGCTTAGGAGTAGCGGGGGGCTACGAGCAGTACTTC. Translation gives CASSLGVAGGYEQYF.

The chain carries TRBV7-3 and TRBJ2-1, with TRBD2 matching over 7 bases. There are 13 residues in the CDR3. V lost 5 bases, J lost 6 bases, and 4 bases stayed unmatched. In germline, CDR1 is SGHTA, CDR2 FQGTGA. DNA for the CDR3: TGTGCCAGCAGCGTTGGGGGGGGCAATGAGCAGTTCTTC. It specifies CASSVGGGNEQFF.

The chain carries TRBV27 and TRBJ2-3, with TRBD1 matching 7 bases. V shed 3 bases, J shed 1 base, and the junction held 13 bases outside the gene matches. Germline-derived CDR1 and CDR2 are MNHEY and SMNVEV (reference sequence). The CDR3 runs to 18 residues. The CDR3 sequence: CASSLYQTITGGTDTQYF. The CDR3 DNA reads as TGTGCCAGCAGTTTGTACCAAACAATCACAGGGGGCACAGATACGCAGTATTTT.

The chain is built from TRBV7-9 and TRBJ1-2; 9 bases map to TRBD1. Per germline, CDR1 SEHNR and CDR2 FQNEAQ (reference sequence). Unmatched junction bases numbered 10, after V lost 5 bases and J lost 6 bases. The CDR3 totals 15 residues. CDR3 sequence: CASSPRRTGDDGYTF. DNA for the CDR3: TGTGCCAGCAGCCCCAGACGGACAGGGGACGATGGCTACACCTTC.

This chain joins TRBV6-5 and TRBJ1-1; 7 nucleotides align to TRBD1. V lost 7 bases, J lost 2 bases, and 10 bases stayed unmatched. This CDR3 has 15 amino acids. The germline V gene encodes CDR1 MNHEY and CDR2 SVGAGI. This CDR3 reads CASKGAGAINTEAFF. CDR3 sequence (DNA): TGTGCCAGCAAGGGGGCAGGAGCAATTAACACTGAAGCTTTCTTT.

V usage is TRBV30 and J usage is TRBJ2-1; D uncertain. CDR1 is GTSNPN and CDR2 is SVGIG in the germline V gene (reference sequence). This CDR3 contains 12 residues. Trimming shortened V by 8 bases and J by 4 bases, and 12 bases separated the two germline ends. The CDR3 loop is CAREESYNEQFF. DNA of the CDR3: TGTGCCCGAGAAGAATCTTACAATGAGCAGTTCTTC.

This clone was counted a single time. The V gene is TRBV7-8, the J gene TRBJ2-1; 9 bases align to TRBD2. The CDR3 has 17 residues. V was pared by 4 bases and J by 6 bases, with 13 bases of the junction left unmatched. Looked up from germline, CDR1 is SGHVS and CDR2 is FQNEAQ. The CDR3 loop reads CASSWRIGGRGGNEQFF. The CDR3 bases are TGTGCCAGCAGCTGGCGGATAGGCGGGAGGGGGGGCAATGAGCAGTTCTTC.

The V call is TRBV7-2, the J call TRBJ2-7; 9 positions match TRBD2. The CDR3 has 17 amino acids. CDR1 is SGHTA and CDR2 is FQGNSA in the germline V gene. The V and J ends lost 4 bases and 7 bases, in that order; junction bases with no gene match: 17. The CDR3 DNA sequence: TGTGCCAGCAGCTGGGGGGTAACGGTAGCGGGAGATGGGGAGCAGTACTTC. Protein sequence: CASSWGVTVAGDGEQYF.

V gene TRBV5-1 combines with J gene TRBJ2-7; maybe TRBD1 (5 bases). Germline V gene lookup returns CDR1 SGHRS and CDR2 YFSETQ. This CDR3 contains 15 residues. Trimming shortened V by 1 base and J by 2 bases, and 13 bases separated the two germline ends. The CDR3 is CASSLTAGIPYEQYF. The CDR3 coding sequence is TGCGCCAGCAGCTTGACAGCAGGGATTCCCTACGAGCAGTACTTC.

This chain joins TRBV5-1 and TRBJ2-1, with D tentatively TRBD2 (5 bases). CDR1 and CDR2 (germline): SGHRS, YFSETQ. The CDR3 totals 15 residues. V was clipped by 4 bases and J by 0 bases, with 11 bases between them. The CDR3 DNA sequence: TGCGCCAGCAGCCCGAGGGCCAACTCCTACAATGAGCAGTTCTTC. Translation gives CASSPRANSYNEQFF.

This clone was observed once. The chain couples TRBV6-4 to TRBJ2-4, with 7 nucleotides matching TRBD2. The CDR3 is 15 amino acids. CDR1 and CDR2 (germline): MRHNA, SNTAGT. The J segment lost 3 bases and the V segment lost 6 bases, leaving 8 bases of the junction unmatched. The CDR3 coding sequence is TGTGCCAGCAGGGCCGGGACTATGAACAAAAACATTCAGTACTTC. As protein: CASRAGTMNKNIQYF.

This chain connects TRBV9 to TRBJ2-5, with 8 nucleotides matching TRBD1. This CDR3 has 13 residues. With V trimmed by 3 bases and J by 7 bases, 5 bases remained unmatched. The germline V gene has CDR1 SGDLS and CDR2 YYNGEE. The CDR3 nucleotides read TGTGCCAGCAGCGGCGGACAGGGAGTGACCCAGTACTTC. Protein product: CASSGGQGVTQYF.

V gene TRBV6-1 combines with J gene TRBJ2-1; 10 bases are a match to TRBD2. V was pared by 1 base and J by 11 bases, with 5 bases of the junction left unmatched. CDR1 MNHNS and CDR2 SASEGT come from the germline V gene. The CDR3 has 14 amino acids. For the CDR3, the DNA is TGTGCCAGCAGTGAAGGAAGGACTAGCGGTAAGCAGTTCTTC. It yields the protein CASSEGRTSGKQFF.

The chain couples TRBV6-5 to TRBJ1-5; D uncertain. Germline lookup yields CDR1 MNHEY and CDR2 SVGAGI. The germline V and J ends were trimmed by 7 bases and 0 bases, with 10 bases remaining between them. The CDR3 runs to 14 residues. CDR3 nucleotide sequence: TGTGCCAGCACGCACAGTCATAGCAATCAGCCCCAGCATTTT. It yields the protein CASTHSHSNQPQHF.

The chain uses TRBV5-1 and TRBJ2-7; no reliable D call. The CDR3 has 15 residues. V dropped 1 base and J dropped 2 bases, with 13 bases sitting between them. The germline CDR1 and CDR2 sequences are SGHRS and YFSETQ. The CDR3 here is CASSLTMTNPYEQYF. DNA for the CDR3: TGCGCCAGCAGCTTGACAATGACAAACCCCTACGAGCAGTACTTC.

The chain couples TRBV10-1 to TRBJ2-5; D possibly corresponds to TRBD2 (5 bases). The J call may not be correct, given that the DNA end is closer to TRBJ2-7. CDR3 length: 13 amino acids. Germline lookup yields CDR1 WNHNN and CDR2 SYGVQD (reference sequence). The chain's CDR3 is CASPRAEAYEQYF. The CDR3 nucleotides read TGCGCCAGCCCGCGGGCCGAAGCCTACGAGCAGTACTTC.